This T cell receptor (beta chain) was recorded in a study of metastatic and nonmetastatic thyroid tumors. Study in general: Repertoires were compared across blood and tumor or nodule tissue from malignant and benign thyroid patients. The study, taken as a whole, reports: Reports indicated that malignant thyroid tumors showed significantly higher TCR beta diversity than benign nodules did, in blood and tumor.

There were no patients who had received any treatment before thyroid surgery. V gave up 0 bases and J gave up 3 bases, with 9 bases separating them. This CDR3 comprises 14 residues. Per germline, CDR1 LGHNA and CDR2 YSLEER. In the original analysis: A classifier of distant metastasis in papillary thyroid cancer was built from CDR3 differences (across clinicopathological groups). From the PCR reads, TCRdb re-called clones with MiXCR. The V and J calls, along with clone size, are taken from TCRdb and not from the paper's own processing. Here the sample spans roughly 28,000 clones, under 30% being singletons. With regard to this clone: Its antigen remains unknown.

The chain has TRBV4-3 and TRBJ2-7, with D perhaps TRBD1 (6 bases). The sequencing input was blood. The sequence derives from a female donor with papillary thyroid cancer or a benign thyroid nodule (not recorded which). Some clones in this sample may be carry-over from other donors' samples. CDR3 in amino acids: CASSQDAQGYEQYF. DNA for the CDR3: TGCGCCAGCAGCCAAGATGCACAGGGCTACGAGCAGTACTTC.